This record covers a single T cell receptor (beta chain). This entry comes from a study of blood T cell repertoires in COVID-19. Study information: The United States, Italy and Spain provided the acute and convalescent COVID-19 samples.

A Seattle source enrolled patients during active infection and followed them longitudinally. Clones were sequenced by immunoSEQ multiplex PCR, and TCRdb holds only the in-frame ones, with some missing. Of under 300,000 clones in the sample, 86% were seen once. Between the trimmed V and J ends, which lost 6 bases and 5 bases, there was a span of 17 bases. Per germline, CDR1 MDHEN and CDR2 SYDVKM. CDR3 length: 15 amino acids. The gene calls are TRBV28 and TRBJ1-5; D may be TRBD1 (6 bases). The specimen sequenced was peripheral blood. The TCR originated in a woman between 65 and 79 years old with COVID-19, enrolled during active disease. The CDR3 loop reads CASSQLTGMDQPQHF. The CDR3 DNA is TGTGCCAGCAGCCAACTCACAGGGATGGATCAGCCCCAGCATTTT.